This T cell receptor (beta chain) was captured in a study of coeliac disease. Study results and limitations: Known gliadin-specific TRB sequences: 9 of 18 coeliac samples, only 1 of 6 controls. Active celiac intraepithelial and lamina propria samples had lower TRB and TRG clonality than control samples.

From germline, CDR1 is SNHLY and CDR2 FYNNEI. The CDR3 consists of 14 residues. Trimming took 6 bases from V and 9 from J, leaving 15 bases between them. Assay: immunoSEQ multiplex PCR; the TCRdb copy retains only in-frame clones and omits some. The table has a few thousand clones, around 66% seen once. As regards this clone: Its antigen remains unknown.

The chain links TRBV2 to TRBJ1-6; D uncertain. The TCR sequence derives from a woman aged 45 to 65 with celiac disease on a gluten-free diet. The sequenced sample consisted of lamina propria lymphocytes from the gut. This CDR3 reads CASRLAREGSPLHF. The CDR3 coding sequence is TGTGCCAGCAGACTGGCCCGAGAGGGTTCACCCCTCCACTTT.